This paragraph reports one TCR beta chain. Its binding antigen is unknown. No base quality values were provided; no much bigger clone lies one nucleotide off. Repertoires were sampled repeatedly over the course of chemoradiotherapy so that clonal expansion in the tumor microenvironment could be followed. The data are from a study of chemoradiotherapy in HPV16-positive cancers (dated by TCRdb to 2022 to 2024). Regarding the study in general: Functional T-cell assays on cells from a couple of HPV16-positive patients defined candidate HPV-specific T-cell clones and common TCR motifs. The study asked whether T-cell immunity to the HPV oncoproteins E6 and E7 changes during chemoradiotherapy and whether this immunity affects survival. The candidate HPV-specific TCRs and motifs were subsequently tracked in TCR repertoires obtained from roughly 90 patients with HPV-related cancers.

Library preparation used the immunoSEQ multiplex PCR assay. TCRdb limited this immuneACCESS table to in-frame rearrangements with V and J called. A share of clones is missing; checked studies link under half to unresolved V genes, and the rest is unexplained. The sample profile shows thousands of clones; roughly 92% of them were found once. Together, the top ten hold about a fifth of the sample. The investigation overall reported the following: Among HPV16-positive patients, expansion of HPV-responsive T cells during chemoradiotherapy was associated with better recurrence-free survival. Expansion of candidate HPV-specific clones and E7-related TCR motifs was observed in the tumor microenvironment during treatment, whereas no such expansion was observed for non-HPV-specific T cells. The functional definition of HPV-specific T cells came from only a couple of HPV16-positive patients, and the survival association was reported for HPV16-positive patients.

The CDR3 measures 15 amino acids from cysteine to phenylalanine. The only DNA kept is the CDR3, 45 bases in frame from the first base. CDR1 and CDR2 are read off the germline V gene as MNHEY and SVGAGI. At the junction V is shortened by 5 bases and J by 5 bases; bases outside the gene matches: 8. This receptor was identified in a human donor with HPV-associated anogenital cancer. The chain uses TRBV6-5 and TRBJ2-3, with 9 junctional bases fitting TRBD1. Sequenced here: blood, sampled from a patient who underwent chemoradiotherapy. CDR3 protein: CASSRGQGGIDTQYF. The DNA is TGTGCCAGCAGTCGGGGACAGGGAGGGATAGATACGCAGTATTTT.